This T cell receptor (beta chain) was sequenced in a study of brain T cells in children with intractable seizures. The V end lost 5 bases, the J end lost 4 bases, and 10 bases lay between the germline ends. Germline V gene data show CDR1 as SGHTA and CDR2 as FQGNSA. There are 13 residues in the CDR3. Assay: immunoSEQ multiplex PCR; the TCRdb copy retains only in-frame clones and omits some. The data show under 150,000 clones, with 85% to 95% seen just once and 3.8% held by the top ten. This specimen was peripheral blood, taken at surgery. The rearrangement links TRBV7-2 to TRBJ2-3; a weak D match, TRBD1 (5 bases). The receptor was isolated from a boy under two years old with hemimegalencephaly and intractable seizures. DNA of the CDR3: TGTGCCAGCAGCCAAATGGGGCCAGATACGCAGTATTTT. Encoded protein: CASSQMGPDTQYF. Together with reference TRBV7-2 and TRBJ2-3, the CDR3 gives the full variable domain: GAGVSQSPSNKVTEKGKDVELRCDPISGHTALYWYRQSLGQGLEFLIYFQGNSAPDKSGLPSDRFSAERTGGSVSTLTIQRTQQEDSAVYLCASSQMGPDTQYFGPGTRLTVL.